These 27 T cell receptor beta chains came from one sample sequenced in a study of vaccination and CD4 T cells after COVID-19. Treatment: roughly ten-day PBMC culture with coronavirus spike peptide pools or control peptides (ViraFEST assay). Oncomine TCR Beta short-read sequencing was applied to DNA from cultured CD4+ T cells. From the PCR reads, TCRdb called clonotypes with MiXCR, one entry per CDR3 protein. This table has just over 20,000 distinct CDR3 sequences, roughly 40% appearing once. No antigens are known for them. The sequences come from CD4+ T cells from blood, cultured in vitro, collected after SARS-CoV-2 vaccination. The receptors originated from a human donor who had recovered from COVID-19.

The V call is TRBV18, the J call TRBJ1-2, with D possibly matching TRBD1 (6 bases). V was cut by 0 bases and J by 8 bases, with 13 bases left in between. CDR3 length equals 14 residues. CDR1 and CDR2 from the germline V gene are KGHSH and LQKENI. In nucleotides, the CDR3 is TGTGCCAGCTCACCACCCCAGGGGATCGCCGGCTACACCTTC. It codes for CASSPPQGIAGYTF.

This clonotype was observed a few times. The chain combines TRBV15 with TRBJ2-4; TRBD2 aligns across 14 bases. The CDR3 is made up of 17 amino acids. V gave up 3 bases and J gave up 7 bases; unmatched junction bases: 8. CDR1 is LNHNV and CDR2 is YYDKDF in the germline V gene (reference sequence). The CDR3 reads CATSRRGLAGAVNIQYF. The CDR3 region has the DNA TGTGCCACCAGCAGGAGGGGACTAGCGGGAGCCGTGAACATTCAGTACTTC.

This clonotype was detected a few times. The chain joins TRBV20-1 to TRBJ1-5, with 9 bases aligning to TRBD1. V lost 5 bases, J lost 6 bases, and 8 bases stayed unmatched. The CDR3 covers 14 residues. CDR1 is DFQATT and CDR2 is SNEGSKA in the germline V gene (reference sequence). CDR3 region: CSAEGGTGSQPQHF. In DNA form, the CDR3 reads TGCAGTGCTGAGGGCGGGACAGGGAGTCAGCCCCAGCATTTT.

This sequence joins TRBV11-3 and TRBJ2-5; the D gene is possibly TRBD1 (5 bases). V lost 1 base and J 3 bases, leaving 12 bases between the germline ends. This CDR3 spans 15 amino acids. From germline, CDR1 is SGHNT and CDR2 YENEEA. The CDR3 loop reads CASSLGIGAEETQYF. The CDR3 DNA reads TGTGCCAGCAGCTTAGGAATAGGGGCCGAAGAGACCCAGTACTTC.

The chain has TRBV7-2 and TRBJ1-2; 9 bases match TRBD1. CDR1 SGHTA and CDR2 FQGNSA come from the germline V gene. This CDR3 contains 20 residues. V shed 1 base, J shed 0 bases, and the junction held 15 bases outside the gene matches. CDR3 protein: CASSLGSRQGDVRANYGYTF. The CDR3 DNA reads TGTGCCAGCAGCTTAGGATCTAGACAGGGGGACGTCCGAGCTAACTATGGCTACACCTTC.

This clonotype showed up just a few times. The CDR3 sequence is CASSSVGGEGYTF. CDR3 nucleotides: TGTGCCAGCAGTTCGGTCGGGGGCGAAGGCTACACCTTC. The chain combines TRBV6-5 with TRBJ1-2; tentatively, D is TRBD1 (6 bases). With 4 bases removed from V and 8 bases from J, the gap between germline ends came to 14 bases. The germline CDR1 and CDR2 sequences are MNHEY and SVGAGI. CDR3 length equals 13 residues.

Only one count was recorded for this clonotype. V usage is TRBV5-4 and J usage is TRBJ2-5, with D perhaps TRBD1 (6 bases). The CDR3 consists of 15 residues. Deletions cut 3 bases from V and 0 bases from J, with 12 bases between. CDR1 is SGHNT, CDR2 YYREEE, per germline (reference sequence). The CDR3 DNA follows: TGTGCCAGCAGCTCCCGGGACATGTACCAAGAGACCCAGTACTTC. Residues: CASSSRDMYQETQYF.

This clonotype was detected only a few times. The genes are TRBV6-1 and TRBJ2-3; 7 bases are a match to TRBD2. J was trimmed by 5 bases and V by 3 bases; bases with no gene match: 8. CDR1 and CDR2 (germline): MNHNS, SASEGT. CDR3 length: 15 residues. The CDR3 coding sequence is TGTGCCAGCAGTGATGGGCACGGGGGGATAGATACGCAGTATTTT. It translates to CASSDGHGGIDTQYF.

The V call is TRBV7-2, the J call TRBJ2-7, with D possibly TRBD2 on 6 matching bases. Per germline, CDR1 SGHTA and CDR2 FQGNSA. The CDR3 is 13 residues long. Trimming pared 1 base from V and 6 bases from J, leaving 10 bases between. CDR3 sequence reads: CASSLDSGIEQYF. CDR3 coding DNA: TGTGCCAGCAGCTTAGATAGCGGAATCGAGCAGTACTTC. The full variable domain, its missing parts supplied by reference TRBV7-2 and TRBJ2-7, is GAGVSQSPSNKVTEKGKDVELRCDPISGHTALYWYRQSLGQGLEFLIYFQGNSAPDKSGLPSDRFSAERTGGSVSTLTIQRTQQEDSAVYLCASSLDSGIEQYFGPGTRLTVT.

This clonotype was counted only a few times. The chain combines TRBV6-2 or TRBV6-3 with TRBJ1-2; 7 bases align to TRBD1. Looked up from germline, CDR1 is MNHEY and CDR2 is SVGEGT. J lost 6 bases, V lost 5 bases, and 9 bases had no gene match. The CDR3 spans 14 residues. CDR3 loop: CASSAYFDRDGYTF. CDR3 coding DNA: TGTGCCAGCAGTGCCTATTTTGACAGGGATGGCTACACCTTC.

The rearrangement uses TRBV7-2 and TRBJ1-2; D is unresolved. V was trimmed by 4 bases and J by 3 bases, leaving 9 bases between them. This CDR3 is built from 13 residues. Germline CDR1 is SGHTA and CDR2 is FQGNSA. CDR3 nucleotide sequence: TGTGCCAGCAGCTCCGACAAGGACTATGGCTACACCTTC. Its protein is CASSSDKDYGYTF.

This chain links TRBV10-2 with TRBJ1-1; D possibly corresponds to TRBD1 (5 bases). The germline V and J ends were trimmed by 8 bases and 2 bases, with 15 bases remaining between them. The CDR3 runs to 14 residues. Germline-derived CDR1 and CDR2 are WSHSY and SAAADI. In DNA, the CDR3 is TGCGCCAGCGTAAGGGTGGGGGTAAACACTGAAGCTTTCTTT. It encodes CASVRVGVNTEAFF.

V gene TRBV10-2 combines with J gene TRBJ2-7; 7 bases align to TRBD1. The CDR3 length is 17 residues. Germline values: CDR1 WSHSY, CDR2 SAAADI. V lost 3 bases, J lost 0 bases, and 11 bases stayed unmatched. The CDR3, as DNA: TGCGCCAGCAGTGACCCACCCGGGACAGAAAGCTCCTACGAGCAGTACTTC. It is translated as CASSDPPGTESSYEQYF.

This rearrangement joins TRBV6-2 or TRBV6-3 to TRBJ1-5, with TRBD1 identical over 9 bases. J lost 2 bases, V lost 6 bases, and 8 bases had no gene match. Germline CDR1 is MNHEY and CDR2 is SVGEGT. The length of the CDR3 is 16 residues. The CDR3 DNA reads as TGTGCCAGCAGGCACACAGGGGGCGGGGGCAATCAGCCCCAGCATTTT. It encodes CASRHTGGGGNQPQHF.

The rearrangement links TRBV2 to TRBJ1-6; D call uncertain. Germline V gene data show CDR1 as SNHLY and CDR2 as FYNNEI. The CDR3 extends over 16 amino acids. V lost 8 bases, J lost 3 bases, and 17 bases lay in between. The DNA for the CDR3 is TGTGCCAGCGCACGAAACCGGGTCTTCTATAATTCACCCCTCCACTTT. This encodes CASARNRVFYNSPLHF.

In this sample, this clonotype turned up once. The rearrangement joins TRBV19 to TRBJ2-2; a possible D gene is TRBD1 (6 bases). Germline V gives CDR1 LNHDA, CDR2 SQIVND (reference sequence). V was pared by 7 bases and J by 4 bases, with 13 bases between. The CDR3 is made up of 14 amino acids. CDR3 amino acids: CASKERDTTGELFF. The CDR3 bases are TGTGCCAGTAAGGAGAGGGACACCACCGGGGAGCTGTTTTTT.

This clonotype was seen a single time. The V gene is TRBV6-1, the J gene TRBJ2-7, with 7 positions matching TRBD1. Losses at the gene ends were 8 bases for V and 3 bases for J; bases not matched to a gene: 13. Germline CDR1 MNHNS, CDR2 SASEGT. The CDR3 is 15 amino acids. The CDR3 protein is CASFPSRQGDYEQYF. The CDR3, as DNA: TGTGCCAGCTTCCCTTCCCGACAGGGAGACTACGAGCAGTACTTC.

The rearrangement links TRBV6-1 to TRBJ2-7, with D maybe TRBD1 (5 bases). CDR1 and CDR2 (germline): MNHNS, SASEGT. This CDR3 is built from 14 residues. V lost 7 bases, J lost 1 base, and 14 bases lay in between. The CDR3 spells CASKHDRKSYEQYF. CDR3 nucleotide sequence: TGTGCCAGCAAGCATGACAGAAAATCCTACGAGCAGTACTTC.

The table lists this clonotype with a few counts. V is TRBV20-1 and J is TRBJ2-5; 12 bases are a match to TRBD2. The CDR3 consists of 14 residues. Trimming took 1 base from V and 5 from J; bases not matched to a gene: 2. The germline V gene has CDR1 DFQATT and CDR2 SNEGSKA (reference sequence). CDR3 nucleotide sequence: TGCAGTGCTAGAGCTCTAGCGGGGGGGGAGACCCAGTACTTC. Residues: CSARALAGGETQYF.

V is TRBV30 and J is TRBJ1-1; 7 bases map to TRBD1. The CDR3 is 11 residues long. CDR1 and CDR2 (germline): GTSNPN, SVGIG (reference sequence). Written as DNA, the CDR3 is TGTGCGACAGGGAGAAACACTGAAGCTTTCTTT. Amino acids: CATGRNTEAFF.

This clonotype was seen a handful of times. The chain couples TRBV27 to TRBJ2-7; the D gene is possibly TRBD2 (6 bases). CDR1 and CDR2 from the germline V gene are MNHEY and SMNVEV (reference sequence). V gave up 5 bases and J gave up 6 bases, with 14 bases separating them. CDR3 length: 13 residues. Written as DNA, the CDR3 is TGTGCCAGCAGTCCCCGCCGGGGGAGCGAGCAGTACTTC. Amino acid sequence: CASSPRRGSEQYF.

This clonotype was seen once. J is TRBJ1-1 and V is TRBV7-2; D is unresolved. Trimming pared 3 bases from V and 0 bases from J, leaving 11 bases between. Germline V gene sequence: CDR1 SGHTA, CDR2 FQGNSA. This CDR3 comprises 15 residues. The CDR3 region has the DNA TGTGCCAGCAGCTTCGTTAAAATATTGAACACTGAAGCTTTCTTT. It specifies CASSFVKILNTEAFF.

The chain couples TRBV5-1 to TRBJ1-1; D is undetermined. The CDR3 runs 13 residues. Germline lookup yields CDR1 SGHRS and CDR2 YFSETQ. V lost 1 base to trimming and J lost 3 bases, with 7 bases between them. CDR3 sequence: CASSLSPDTEAFF. The CDR3 DNA reads as TGCGCCAGCAGCTTGAGCCCCGACACTGAAGCTTTCTTT.

This chain links TRBV7-9 with TRBJ1-2; D remains unclear. This CDR3 is 13 amino acids long. The V gene lost 5 bases and the J gene lost 0 bases, with 7 bases spanning the gap. Germline-derived CDR1 and CDR2 are SEHNR and FQNEAQ (reference sequence). Here the CDR3 DNA reads TGTGCCAGCAGCCCTCCAGCTAACTATGGCTACACCTTC. Translation: CASSPPANYGYTF.

The CDR3 coding sequence is TGTGCCAGCAGCTTAGGGGATAGACGCAGTGGCTATGGCTACACCTTC. This sequence encodes CASSLGDRRSGYGYTF. The rearrangement joins TRBV7-2 to TRBJ1-2; unclear D gene. Trimming removed 1 base from V and 4 bases from J, with 16 bases in between. The length of the CDR3 is 16 residues. Germline V gene lookup returns CDR1 SGHTA and CDR2 FQGNSA.

This chain joins TRBV7-9 and TRBJ1-2; 11 nucleotides match TRBD1. V shed 5 bases, J shed 6 bases, and the junction held 5 bases outside the gene matches. CDR3 size: 14 residues. The germline V gene encodes CDR1 SEHNR and CDR2 FQNEAQ (reference sequence). DNA of the CDR3: TGTGCCAGCAGCCGAGGGACAGGGGGAGATGGCTACACCTTC. Translation gives CASSRGTGGDGYTF.

The V gene is TRBV20-1, the J gene TRBJ2-7; 12 bases are a match to TRBD1. CDR1 and CDR2 from the germline V gene are DFQATT and SNEGSKA (reference sequence). V lost 3 bases to trimming and J lost 7 bases; unmatched junction nucleotides: 10. This CDR3 has 15 amino acids. As DNA, the CDR3 is TGCAGTGCTAGGAAAGCGGGACAGGGGGCCGAGGAGCAGTACTTC. Its translation: CSARKAGQGAEEQYF.